This T cell receptor (beta chain) appears in the sequencing data of a study of T cell responses to AZD1222 COVID-19 vaccine. Study-wide points: Just a handful of AZD1222 recipients tested seropositive at baseline. Repertoire sampling was restricted to post-peak T cell response timepoints. There were mostly white British donors and more females than males, and clonal diversity was possibly underestimated.

This table comes from immunoSEQ multiplex PCR, and its TCRdb copy is limited to in-frame clones, with some not included. This table has over 100,000 clones, approximately 90% appearing once. Regarding this clone: Antigen: not known.

The V gene's germline CDR1 is SGHRS and CDR2 YFSETQ. V trimming: 4 bases; J trimming: 2 bases; junction bases outside the gene matches: 4. The CDR3 totals 15 residues. The TCR originated in an adult in good health. The specimen was peripheral blood, collected on day 0 of AZD1222 vaccination. V and J are TRBV5-1 and TRBJ2-5, with TRBD1 identical over 11 bases. CDR3 coding DNA: TGCGCCAGCAGCCTCGGGACAGGGGGACAAGAGACCCAGTACTTC. The encoded protein is CASSLGTGGQETQYF.